Each of the 16 T cell receptor beta chains below was sequenced from the same sample in a study of Graves' ophthalmopathy and Graves' hyperthyroidism. Amplification from RNA transcripts yielded the TCR beta CDR3 regions. After a first-round RT-PCR with HTBI primers, a second-round multiplex PCR was run. Via MiXCR, TCRdb re-called the multiplex PCR reads, giving one row per CDR3 protein. The sample lists some 400,000 distinct CDR3 sequences, approximately 20% occurring once. The sample comprised peripheral blood. The source is a woman between 18 and 30 years old with Graves' ophthalmopathy.

In its sample, this clonotype was seen many times. The CDR3 sequence: CASHPSGGLREQYF. For the CDR3, the DNA is TGTGCCAGCCACCCTAGTGGGGGCCTCAGGGAGCAGTACTTC. The rearrangement joins TRBV6-5 to TRBJ2-7, with D perhaps TRBD1 (6 bases). The CDR3 is made up of 14 amino acids. V was pared by 8 bases and J by 7 bases, with 21 bases between. The germline gives CDR1 MNHEY, CDR2 SVGAGI.

This clonotype was seen repeatedly, ten times or more. V and J are TRBV6-5 and TRBJ1-2; unclear D gene. This CDR3 comprises 15 residues. The V end was cut by 2 bases, the J end by 6 bases, with 16 bases between. Looked up from germline, CDR1 is MNHEY and CDR2 is SVGAGI. The CDR3 here is CASSYGGVQSHGYTF. In DNA form, the CDR3 reads TGTGCCAGCAGTTACGGCGGGGTACAGTCGCATGGCTACACCTTC.

This clonotype was detected ten times or more. The V gene is TRBV6-1, the J gene TRBJ2-7, with D perhaps TRBD2 (7 bases). Trimming took off 6 bases at V and 4 bases at J, with 16 bases between the two ends. The germline V gene encodes CDR1 MNHNS and CDR2 SASEGT. The CDR3 extends over 14 amino acids. The CDR3 sequence: CASSLGGARYEQYF. In DNA, the CDR3 is TGTGCCAGCAGCCTAGGGGGGGCGAGGTACGAGCAGTACTTC.

The rearrangement joins TRBV7-9 to TRBJ1-6, with D maybe TRBD1 (6 bases). CDR1 and CDR2 from the germline V gene are SEHNR and FQNEAQ (reference sequence). This CDR3 contains 13 residues. The ends were cut back, 4 bases at V and 10 bases at J, with 11 bases in the middle. The CDR3 is CASSSGTKSPLHF. CDR3 DNA sequence: TGTGCCAGCAGCTCCGGGACAAAATCACCCCTCCACTTT. The whole variable domain, remainder taken from reference TRBV7-9 and TRBJ1-6, is DTGVSQNPRHKITKRGQNVTFRCDPISEHNRLYWYRQTLGQGPEFLTYFQNEAQLEKSRLLSDRFSAERPKGSFSTLEIQRTEQGDSAMYLCASSSGTKSPLHFGNGTRLTVT.

This clonotype was counted many times. The chain joins TRBV4-2 to TRBJ2-2, with TRBD2 as a possible D gene (7 bases). The CDR3 length is 14 residues. Germline CDR1 is LGHNA and CDR2 is YNFKEQ. The V end was cut by 1 base, the J end by 10 bases, with 13 bases between. The CDR3 region has the DNA TGTGCCAGCAGCCAAGTAGGGGGGGGGAAGGAGCTGTTTTTT. This codes for CASSQVGGGKELFF.

There are a few counts of this clonotype. This sequence joins TRBV14 and TRBJ2-5, with 7 nucleotides matching TRBD2. The CDR3 is 13 amino acids. Looked up from germline, CDR1 is SGHDN and CDR2 is FVKESK. Losses at the gene ends were 4 bases for V and 3 bases for J; bases not matched to a gene: 2. DNA for the CDR3: TGTGCCAGCAGCCGCGGGACTAAAGAGACCCAGTACTTC. This gives the protein CASSRGTKETQYF.

This clonotype was seen at least ten times. This chain joins TRBV15 and TRBJ2-5, with 7 bases fitting TRBD2. CDR1 and CDR2 from the germline V gene are LNHNV and YYDKDF (reference sequence). With 4 bases clipped from V and 3 bases from J, the junction kept 11 bases outside the gene matches. This CDR3 has 16 amino acids. The CDR3 DNA sequence: TGTGCCACCAGCACTCTCCTTCCCGGGACTAAAGAGACCCAGTACTTC. Protein: CATSTLLPGTKETQYF.

The table lists this clonotype with many counts. V usage is TRBV5-1 and J usage is TRBJ1-1; a possible D gene is TRBD1 (5 bases). Trimming pared 4 bases from V and 0 bases from J, leaving 22 bases between. CDR3 length: 18 residues. Germline V gene sequence: CDR1 SGHRS, CDR2 YFSETQ. The CDR3 DNA follows: TGCGCCAGCAGCCCCCCGGCTGGGGGTCGAAGGGTGAACACTGAAGCTTTCTTT. This gives the protein CASSPPAGGRRVNTEAFF.

This clonotype was counted many times. The chain uses TRBV7-2 and TRBJ2-7; D perhaps matches TRBD2 (5 bases). Germline CDR1 is SGHTA and CDR2 is FQGNSA. There are 15 residues in the CDR3. The V and J ends lost 3 bases and 3 bases respectively, with 15 bases between them. The CDR3 protein is CASSFGLAANYEQYF. CDR3 coding DNA: TGTGCCAGCAGCTTTGGGCTAGCTGCTAACTACGAGCAGTACTTC. The full variable domain, in which reference TRBV7-2 and TRBJ2-7 provide the parts outside the CDR3, is GAGVSQSPSNKVTEKGKDVELRCDPISGHTALYWYRQSLGQGLEFLIYFQGNSAPDKSGLPSDRFSAERTGGSVSTLTIQRTQQEDSAVYLCASSFGLAANYEQYFGPGTRLTVT.

This clonotype has ten or more counts. This chain connects TRBV6-1 to TRBJ1-2, with D possibly being TRBD1 (6 bases). In germline, CDR1 is MNHNS, CDR2 SASEGT. V was clipped by 6 bases and J by 8 bases, with 16 bases between them. The CDR3 is made up of 13 amino acids. The chain's CDR3 is CASSPRGQMGYTF. Here the CDR3 DNA reads TGTGCCAGCAGCCCTCGAGGACAGATGGGCTACACCTTC.

There are many counts of this clonotype. CDR3 DNA sequence: TGTGCCAGCAACAGGGCTCACACCGGGGAGCTGTTTTTT. It translates to CASNRAHTGELFF. The rearrangement links TRBV2 to TRBJ2-2, with a tentative D call TRBD1 (6 bases). The V end lost 7 bases, the J end lost 3 bases, and 9 bases lay between the germline ends. The germline V gene encodes CDR1 SNHLY and CDR2 FYNNEI. The CDR3 contains 13 residues.

In this sample, this clonotype turned up many times. The chain recombines TRBV10-2 with TRBJ1-5, with D unclear. Trimming removed 6 bases at V and 7 bases at J, with 13 bases between. CDR1 and CDR2 (germline): WSHSY, SAAADI. This CDR3 has 13 amino acids. CDR3 bases: TGCGCCAGCAGCCCCAGAGGGCGGCAGCCCCAGCATTTT. This gives the protein CASSPRGRQPQHF.

This clonotype was seen many times. This sequence joins TRBV25-1 and TRBJ2-2; 10 bases map to TRBD1. The germline gives CDR1 MGHDK, CDR2 SYGVNS. There are 13 residues in the CDR3. V dropped 6 bases and J dropped 8; count of bases not matched to a gene: 3. CDR3 nucleotide sequence: TGTGCCAGCAGCAGACAGGGGGCGGGGGAGCTGTTTTTT. This encodes CASSRQGAGELFF.

At least ten counts were recorded for this clonotype. The chain couples TRBV28 to TRBJ1-1; D is possibly TRBD1 (5 bases). Germline assignment: CDR1 MDHEN and CDR2 SYDVKM. The ends were cut back, 5 bases at V and 6 bases at J, with 10 bases in the middle. The CDR3 is 12 residues long. CDR3: CASSLPGPEAFF. CDR3 bases: TGTGCCAGCAGTCTGCCGGGACCTGAAGCTTTCTTT.

This clonotype was seen repeatedly, ten times or more. The junction shows a germline mismatch at one end, possibly a read error. The J gene is TRBJ2-7, the V gene TRBV6-5; D is undetermined. The CDR3 length is 14 residues. Germline V gene data show CDR1 as MNHEY and CDR2 as SVGAGI. In DNA, the CDR3 is TGTGCCAGCAGTGACTCTAACAGCCCCTACGAGCAGTACTTC. Translated: CASSDSNSPYEQYF.

This clonotype appeared many times. The genes are TRBV6-4 and TRBJ1-3; D is undetermined. The CDR3 totals 17 residues. CDR1 is MRHNA and CDR2 is SNTAGT in the germline V gene. The ends were cut back, 6 bases at V and 1 base at J, with 19 bases in the middle. Here the CDR3 reads CASRPSGPDPSGNTIYF. In DNA form, the CDR3 reads TGTGCCAGCAGGCCCTCCGGCCCAGACCCATCTGGAAACACCATATATTTT.